Following are 30 T cell receptor beta chains from one sample sequenced in a study of cytomegalovirus exposure and HLA in healthy donors. The PCR used 60 Vbeta and 13 Jbeta primers. Profiled with immunoSEQ multiplex PCR; TCRdb holds only in-frame clones, not every one. The data contain roughly 220,000 clones, 79% of them singletons. Sequenced sample: PBMCs. The receptors derive from a man in his fifties or sixties in good health and CMV-seronegative.

The genes are TRBV10-2 and TRBJ2-7, with 10 bases aligning to TRBD1. V was clipped by 6 bases and J by 5 bases; unmatched bases: 7. CDR1 WSHSY and CDR2 SAAADI come from the germline V gene. The CDR3 runs to 14 residues. CDR3 coding DNA: TGCGCCAGCAGACCTGTTGGGACAGGGGACGAGCAGTACTTC. This codes for CASRPVGTGDEQYF.

The CDR3 sequence: CASSRPGLGDYEQYF. DNA of the CDR3: TGCGCCAGCAGCCGACCGGGACTAGGGGACTACGAGCAGTACTTC. The chain combines TRBV4-1 with TRBJ2-7; the match to TRBD2 covers 8 bases. CDR1 and CDR2 (germline): MGHRA, YSYEKL. V was clipped by 4 bases and J by 3 bases; unmatched bases: 8. CDR3 length equals 15 residues.

The DNA of the CDR3 is TGCGCCAGCAGCCCGGGGACAGGGTTCTATGGCTACACCTTC. Translating it yields CASSPGTGFYGYTF. This sequence joins TRBV5-1 and TRBJ1-2; TRBD1 matches 9 bases. CDR3 length: 14 amino acids. The germline CDR1 and CDR2 sequences are SGHRS and YFSETQ. The V segment lost 4 bases and the J segment 4 bases; nucleotides outside the gene matches: 5. Supplemented by reference TRBV5-1 and TRBJ1-2, the full variable domain reads KAGVTQTPRYLIKTRGQQVTLSCSPISGHRSVSWYQQTPGQGLQFLFEYFSETQRNKGNFPGRFSGRQFSNSRSEMNVSTLELGDSALYLCASSPGTGFYGYTFGSGTRLTVV.

The chain links TRBV11-2 to TRBJ2-2; no firm D call. The CDR3 length is 13 residues. The V gene lost 3 bases and the J gene lost 0 bases, with 2 bases spanning the gap. Germline V CDR1 and CDR2: SGHAT, FQNNGV. The CDR3 here is CASSFTNTGELFF. The CDR3 DNA is TGTGCCAGCAGCTTCACGAACACCGGGGAGCTGTTTTTT.

This clone showed up just once. The rearrangement joins TRBV6-6 to TRBJ1-5; D possibly corresponds to TRBD1 (5 bases). This CDR3 contains 15 residues. V lost 6 bases to trimming and J lost 3 bases, with 15 bases between them. The germline V gene has CDR1 MNHNY and CDR2 SVGAGI (reference sequence). The CDR3 is CASSQQVLDNQPQHF. For the CDR3, the DNA is TGTGCCAGCAGCCAACAGGTCCTAGACAATCAGCCCCAGCATTTT.

A single count supports this clone. This sequence joins TRBV2 and TRBJ1-2; no reliable D call. V was trimmed by 9 bases and J by 7 bases, leaving 21 bases between them. The CDR3 runs 14 residues. Germline-derived CDR1 and CDR2 are SNHLY and FYNNEI. CDR3 in amino acids: CASRIDLEGSGYTF. The CDR3 nucleotides are TGTGCCAGTCGGATCGACTTAGAGGGCTCTGGCTACACCTTC. Full variable domain (outside the CDR3, taken from reference TRBV2 and TRBJ1-2): EPEVTQTPSHQVTQMGQEVILRCVPISNHLYFYWYRQILGQKVEFLVSFYNNEISEKSEIFDDQFSVERPDGSNFTLKIRSTKLEDSAMYFCASRIDLEGSGYTFGSGTRLTVV.

This clone has just one count. V usage is TRBV5-4 and J usage is TRBJ2-1; 8 bases line up with TRBD2. The CDR3 length is 15 residues. Germline V gene sequence: CDR1 SGHNT, CDR2 YYREEE (reference sequence). Trimming at V came to 0 bases and at J to 4 bases, leaving 3 bases not matched to a gene. The CDR3 spells CASSLGAGAYNEQFF. CDR3 in DNA: TGTGCCAGCAGCTTGGGAGCGGGAGCGTACAATGAGCAGTTCTTC.

V gene TRBV19 combines with J gene TRBJ2-5, with 9 positions matching TRBD2. Germline trimming cut 4 bases from V and 4 bases from J; bases unmatched to any gene: 4. Germline V gives CDR1 LNHDA, CDR2 SQIVND (reference sequence). This CDR3 is 14 amino acids long. CDR3 nucleotide sequence: TGTGCCAGTAGTAGCCTAGCGGGACCAGAGACCCAGTACTTC. This gives the protein CASSSLAGPETQYF.

The chain recombines TRBV7-9 with TRBJ2-1; 9 nucleotides agree with TRBD1. Germline-derived CDR1 and CDR2 are SEHNR and FQNEAQ (reference sequence). The V gene end was trimmed by 3 bases and the J gene end by 4 bases; junction bases not matched to a gene: 4. The CDR3 sequence is 15 residues long. The CDR3 is CASSLGQGNYNEQFF. As DNA, the CDR3 is TGTGCCAGCAGCTTGGGACAGGGTAATTACAATGAGCAGTTCTTC.

The rearrangement joins TRBV27 to TRBJ2-3, with 11 bases fitting TRBD2. The length of the CDR3 is 18 residues. Per germline, CDR1 MNHEY and CDR2 SMNVEV (reference sequence). J gave up 2 bases and V 6 bases, and 13 bases lay outside the gene matches. In nucleotides, the CDR3 is TGTGCCAGCAGCCCCAACCCTCGACTAGCGGGAATCACAGATACGCAGTATTTT. Encoded protein: CASSPNPRLAGITDTQYF.

For the CDR3, the DNA is TGTGCCAGCAGCTTAGACGGGAAGAACACCGGGGAGCTGTTTTTT. Amino acids: CASSLDGKNTGELFF. This sequence joins TRBV7-9 and TRBJ2-2; possible D gene TRBD2, 5 bases. Deletions cut 1 base from V and 1 base from J, with 7 bases between. The CDR3 consists of 15 residues. From germline, CDR1 is SEHNR and CDR2 FQNEAQ (reference sequence).

The chain is built from TRBV5-6 and TRBJ2-7; 7 bases map to TRBD1. In germline, CDR1 is SGHDT, CDR2 YYEEEE. The CDR3 length is 16 residues. Trimming removed 0 bases from V and 7 bases from J; junction bases left unmatched: 13. The CDR3 bases are TGTGCCAGCAGCTTGGTCCCAGGGGGAAGTTCAGGGGAGCAGTACTTC. Its protein product is CASSLVPGGSSGEQYF.

The rearrangement uses TRBV6-4 and TRBJ1-5; D ambiguous. V was clipped by 3 bases and J by 1 base, with 10 bases between them. This CDR3 has 15 residues. Germline values: CDR1 MRHNA, CDR2 SNTAGT. CDR3 protein: CASSELGGSNQPQHF. The CDR3 region has the DNA TGTGCCAGCAGTGAACTTGGAGGAAGCAATCAGCCCCAGCATTTT.

This chain uses TRBV10-3 with TRBJ1-1, with 9 bases identical to TRBD1. CDR3 size: 14 residues. Germline trimming cut 6 bases from V and 3 bases from J; bases unmatched to any gene: 5. Germline-derived CDR1 and CDR2 are ENHRY and SYGVKD. The CDR3 reads CAISEQGADTEAFF. In DNA form, the CDR3 reads TGTGCCATCAGCGAACAGGGGGCCGACACTGAAGCTTTCTTT.

This clone was seen a handful of times. J is TRBJ2-2 and V is TRBV6-5; maybe TRBD2 (5 bases). This CDR3 is built from 13 residues. Trimming cost V 8 bases and J 1 base, with 8 bases left between them. In germline, CDR1 is MNHEY, CDR2 SVGAGI. The CDR3 region has the DNA TGTGCCAGCCACGAGGGGAACACCGGGGAGCTGTTTTTT. Residues: CASHEGNTGELFF.

This chain connects TRBV5-4 to TRBJ2-7, with D maybe TRBD1 (6 bases). The CDR3 is 14 amino acids. V dropped 4 bases and J dropped 1 base, with 12 bases sitting between them. Germline CDR1 and CDR2: SGHNT and YYREEE (reference sequence). CDR3: CASSKDSASYEQYF. Here the CDR3 DNA reads TGTGCCAGCAGCAAGGACAGCGCTTCCTACGAGCAGTACTTC.

This chain joins TRBV29-1 and TRBJ2-7, with D perhaps matching TRBD2 (5 bases). This CDR3 has 12 residues. V gave up 7 bases and J gave up 5 bases, with 15 bases separating them. The germline V gene encodes CDR1 SQVTM and CDR2 ANQGSEA. Written as DNA, the CDR3 is TGCAGCGCCCGAGGGTCCGGCAACGAGCAGTACTTC. Protein: CSARGSGNEQYF.

This clone has just a few counts. J is TRBJ2-2 and V is TRBV5-5; D is undetermined. Trimming took 3 bases from V and 7 from J, leaving 7 bases between them. Looked up from germline, CDR1 is SGHKS and CDR2 is YYEKEE (reference sequence). The CDR3 length is 12 residues. The CDR3 loop reads CASSSIGGELFF. The DNA of the CDR3 is TGTGCCAGCAGCTCTATCGGCGGGGAGCTGTTTTTT.

This clone was recorded a few times. The genes are TRBV11-2 and TRBJ2-3; D remains unclear. CDR1 SGHAT and CDR2 FQNNGV come from the germline V gene. The CDR3 is made up of 14 amino acids. V was clipped by 3 bases and J by 0 bases, with 7 bases between them. The CDR3 here is CASSLSLSTDTQYF. CDR3 nucleotides: TGTGCCAGCAGCTTGTCCCTGAGCACAGATACGCAGTATTTT.

The V gene is TRBV7-8, the J gene TRBJ2-7; no firm D call. V was trimmed by 10 bases and J by 3 bases, leaving 10 bases between them. The V gene's germline CDR1 is SGHVS and CDR2 FQNEAQ. The CDR3 length is 11 residues. The CDR3 nucleotides are TGTGCCACCGCCGGTTACTACGAGCAGTACTTC. This gives the protein CATAGYYEQYF.

V is TRBV6-6 and J is TRBJ1-2; 9 bases match TRBD1. Trimming took 2 bases from V and 2 from J; bases not matched to a gene: 0. Germline CDR1 MNHNY, CDR2 SVGAGI (reference sequence). This CDR3 comprises 14 residues. Here the CDR3 DNA reads TGTGCCAGCAGTTACGGGACAGGGAACTATGGCTACACCTTC. Translating gives CASSYGTGNYGYTF.

A few counts support this clone. The chain couples TRBV4-2 to TRBJ2-3; 10 bases map to TRBD2. Germline CDR1 is LGHNA and CDR2 is YNFKEQ. The trim removed 0 bases at V and 4 bases at J, leaving 13 bases unmatched. The CDR3 spans 19 residues. The CDR3 spells CASSQDDPSGRGYADTQYF. CDR3 in DNA: TGTGCCAGCAGCCAAGATGACCCTAGCGGGAGAGGATATGCAGATACGCAGTATTTT.

The gene calls are TRBV28 and TRBJ1-1; perhaps TRBD1 as D (6 bases). With 5 bases removed from V and 0 bases from J, the gap between germline ends came to 10 bases. This CDR3 has 14 residues. The V gene's germline CDR1 is MDHEN and CDR2 SYDVKM. CDR3 nucleotide sequence: TGTGCCAGCAGTAGGGGACACATGAACACTGAAGCTTTCTTT. It is translated as CASSRGHMNTEAFF.

The genes are TRBV18 and TRBJ1-2, with D hard to call. The germline V gene encodes CDR1 KGHSH and CDR2 LQKENI. This CDR3 is built from 14 residues. V was trimmed by 0 bases and J by 5 bases, leaving 10 bases between them. CDR3 region: CASSPPSGRYGYTF. In nucleotides, the CDR3 is TGTGCCAGCTCACCACCATCAGGCCGTTATGGCTACACCTTC.

The V and J genes are TRBV5-1 and TRBJ2-1, with TRBD1 matching 7 bases. Germline-derived CDR1 and CDR2 are SGHRS and YFSETQ. The CDR3 runs 15 residues. Trimming at V came to 4 bases and at J to 7 bases, leaving 11 bases not matched to a gene. CDR3 protein: CASSLDRVYFNEQFF. The CDR3 region has the DNA TGCGCCAGCAGCCTTGACAGGGTGTATTTTAATGAGCAGTTCTTC.

The chain uses TRBV7-2 and TRBJ1-2, with TRBD1 identical over 10 bases. The CDR3 consists of 16 residues. With V trimmed by 0 bases and J by 7 bases, 8 bases remained unmatched. Germline-derived CDR1 and CDR2 are SGHTA and FQGNSA. CDR3 sequence reads: CASSLATGQGLGGYTF. CDR3 coding DNA: TGTGCCAGCAGCTTAGCGACGGGACAGGGGTTGGGTGGCTACACCTTC.

This chain uses TRBV5-6 with TRBJ2-7; maybe TRBD2 (6 bases). V shed 0 bases and J shed 0 bases, with 13 bases lying between them. This CDR3 comprises 16 residues. Germline V CDR1 and CDR2: SGHDT, YYEEEE. Here the CDR3 DNA reads TGTGCCAGCAGCTTGGAGGCGGGACGGCTCTCCTACGAGCAGTACTTC. Protein: CASSLEAGRLSYEQYF.

J is TRBJ2-4 and V is TRBV19; D gene uncertain. In germline, CDR1 is LNHDA, CDR2 SQIVND (reference sequence). The CDR3 is 15 residues long. Trimming removed 7 bases from V and 1 base from J, with 14 bases in between. CDR3 amino acids: CASTAPPAAKNIQYF. Written as DNA, the CDR3 is TGTGCCAGTACCGCACCGCCCGCGGCCAAAAACATTCAGTACTTC.

This clone was observed a single time. The chain recombines TRBV29-1 with TRBJ2-5; D perhaps matches TRBD2 (6 bases). The V gene's germline CDR1 is SQVTM and CDR2 ANQGSEA. The CDR3 runs to 13 residues. Trimming removed 4 bases from V and 9 bases from J, with 18 bases in between. The CDR3 loop reads CSVALKSGSSQYF. The CDR3 DNA reads TGCAGCGTTGCTTTAAAAAGCGGGTCGTCCCAGTACTTC. Drawing the rest from reference TRBV29-1 and TRBJ2-5, the complete variable domain is SAVISQKPSRDICQRGTSLTIQCQVDSQVTMMFWYRQQPGQSLTLIATANQGSEATYESGFVIDKFPISRPNLTFSTLTVSNMSPEDSSIYLCSVALKSGSSQYFGPGTRLLVL.

CDR3 in amino acids: CASSLGQGEGEKLFF. The CDR3 DNA is TGTGCCAGCAGCTTAGGACAGGGGGAAGGGGAAAAACTGTTTTTT. This chain links TRBV11-2 with TRBJ1-4, with 9 bases lining up with TRBD1. The CDR3 consists of 15 residues. Germline V gives CDR1 SGHAT, CDR2 FQNNGV. The junction had 5 bases not matched to a gene; V was cut back by 1 base and J by 8 bases. Variable domain in full (rest from reference TRBV11-2 and TRBJ1-4): EAGVAQSPRYKIIEKRQSVAFWCNPISGHATLYWYQQILGQGPKLLIQFQNNGVVDDSQLPKDRFSAERLKGVDSTLKIQPAKLEDSAVYLCASSLGQGEGEKLFFGSGTQLSVL.